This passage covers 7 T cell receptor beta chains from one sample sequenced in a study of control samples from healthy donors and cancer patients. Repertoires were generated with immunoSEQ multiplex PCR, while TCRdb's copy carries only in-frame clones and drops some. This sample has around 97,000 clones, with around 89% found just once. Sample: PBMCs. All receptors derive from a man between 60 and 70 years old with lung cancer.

The CDR3 reads CASSLSSYNEQFF. The CDR3 DNA follows: TGTGCCAGCAGTTTAAGCTCCTACAATGAGCAGTTCTTC. The chain has TRBV12-3 or TRBV12-4 and TRBJ2-1; D not certain. Trimming left V 2 bases short and J 0 bases short, with 2 bases between. This CDR3 has 13 residues.

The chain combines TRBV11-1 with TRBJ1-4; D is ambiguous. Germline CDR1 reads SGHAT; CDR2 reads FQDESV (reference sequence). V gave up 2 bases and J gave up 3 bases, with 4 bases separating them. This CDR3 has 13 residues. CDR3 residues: CASSLRPNEKLFF. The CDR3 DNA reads TGTGCCAGCAGCTTACGACCTAATGAAAAACTGTTTTTT.

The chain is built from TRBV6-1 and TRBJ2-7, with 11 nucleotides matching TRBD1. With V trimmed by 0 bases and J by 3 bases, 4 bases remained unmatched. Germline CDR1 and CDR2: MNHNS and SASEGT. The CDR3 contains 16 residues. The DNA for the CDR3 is TGTGCCAGCAGTGAAGCGGGGGGACAGGGGGTCTACGAGCAGTACGTC. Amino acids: CASSEAGGQGVYEQYV.

CDR3 sequence reads: CATGRQGQETQYF. The CDR3 DNA is TGTGCCACCGGTCGACAGGGGCAAGAGACCCAGTACTTC. The rearrangement joins TRBV24-1 to TRBJ2-5; 8 nucleotides agree with TRBD1. The germline V gene has CDR1 KGHDR and CDR2 SFDVKD. V lost 9 bases, J lost 2 bases, and 4 bases stayed unmatched. The CDR3 loop spans 13 amino acids.

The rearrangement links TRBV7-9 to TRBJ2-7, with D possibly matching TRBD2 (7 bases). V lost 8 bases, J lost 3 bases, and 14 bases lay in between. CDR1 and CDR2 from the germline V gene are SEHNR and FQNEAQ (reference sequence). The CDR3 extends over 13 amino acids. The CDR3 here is CASGGGDGYEQYV. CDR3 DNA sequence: TGTGCCAGCGGAGGGGGGGATGGCTACGAGCAGTACGTC.

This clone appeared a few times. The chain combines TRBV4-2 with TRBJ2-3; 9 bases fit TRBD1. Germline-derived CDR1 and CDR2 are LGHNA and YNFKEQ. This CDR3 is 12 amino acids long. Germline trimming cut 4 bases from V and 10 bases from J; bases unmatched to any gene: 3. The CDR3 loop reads CASSPGQGPQYF. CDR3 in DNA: TGTGCCAGCAGCCCCGGACAGGGGCCGCAGTATTTT.

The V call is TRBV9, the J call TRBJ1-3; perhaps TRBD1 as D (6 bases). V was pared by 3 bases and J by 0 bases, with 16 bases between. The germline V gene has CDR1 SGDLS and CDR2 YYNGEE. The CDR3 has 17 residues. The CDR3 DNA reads TGTGCCAGCAGCGCGCGTGGTTCGACAGGCTCTGGAAACACCATATATTTT. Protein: CASSARGSTGSGNTIYF.